This TCR beta chain was identified during a study of cytomegalovirus exposure and HLA in healthy donors. The primer mix had 60 Vbeta and 13 Jbeta primers. Measured with immunoSEQ multiplex PCR; TCRdb has only the in-frame clones, and not every one. The data hold around 160,000 clones, with roughly 77% observed a single time. As for this clone: Its antigen remains unknown.

The CDR3 loop spans 14 amino acids. Germline-derived CDR1 and CDR2 are SQVTM and ANQGSEA. Study observations and caveats: In a later analysis, compared with equally common non-associated chains, HLA-associated beta chains were more expanded. CMV serostatus was the sole immune exposure data available.

The chain has TRBV29-1 and TRBJ2-5; D gene uncertain. The assigned J gene may be wrong: the sequence end matches TRBJ2-7 better. The receptor's source is a man aged 45-60 years in good health and CMV-seropositive. The material sequenced was PBMCs. For the CDR3, the DNA is TGCAGCGTTGAAGGTCCTCGGTTTCCTTACGAGCAGTACTTC. It specifies CSVEGPRFPYEQYF.